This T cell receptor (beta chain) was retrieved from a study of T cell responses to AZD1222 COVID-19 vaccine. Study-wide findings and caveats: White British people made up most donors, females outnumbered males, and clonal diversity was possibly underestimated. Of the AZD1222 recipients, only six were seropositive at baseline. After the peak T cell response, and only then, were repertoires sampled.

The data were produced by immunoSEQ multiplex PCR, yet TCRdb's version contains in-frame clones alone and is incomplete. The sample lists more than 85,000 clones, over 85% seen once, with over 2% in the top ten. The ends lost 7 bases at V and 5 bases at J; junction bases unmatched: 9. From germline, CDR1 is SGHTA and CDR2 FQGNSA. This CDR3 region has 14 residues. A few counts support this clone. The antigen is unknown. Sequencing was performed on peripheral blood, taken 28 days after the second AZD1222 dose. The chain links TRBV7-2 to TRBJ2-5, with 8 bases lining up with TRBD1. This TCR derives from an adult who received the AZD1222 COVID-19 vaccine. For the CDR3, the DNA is TGTGCCAGCACCAGGGGGCTTGGCCCGGAGACCCAGTACTTC. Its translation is CASTRGLGPETQYF.